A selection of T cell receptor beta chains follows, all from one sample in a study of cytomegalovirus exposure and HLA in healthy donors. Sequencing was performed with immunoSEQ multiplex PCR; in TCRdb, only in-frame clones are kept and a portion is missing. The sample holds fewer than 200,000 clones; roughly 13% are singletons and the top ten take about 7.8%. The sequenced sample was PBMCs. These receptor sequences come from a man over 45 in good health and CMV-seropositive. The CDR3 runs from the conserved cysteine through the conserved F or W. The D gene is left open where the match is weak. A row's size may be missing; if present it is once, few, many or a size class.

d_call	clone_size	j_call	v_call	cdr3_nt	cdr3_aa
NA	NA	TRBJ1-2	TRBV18	TGTGCCAGTTCCGATCTACGAGCCTATGGCTACACCTTC	CASSDLRAYGYTF
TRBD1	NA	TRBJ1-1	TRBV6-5	TGTGCCAGCAGTTACCGCGGGACAGGGGACACTGAAGCTTTCTTT	CASSYRGTGDTEAFF
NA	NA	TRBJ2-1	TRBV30	TGTGCCTGGAGCACAGGGAGGGCCTACAATGAGCAGTTCTTC	CAWSTGRAYNEQFF
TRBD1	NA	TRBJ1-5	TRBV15	TGTGCCACCAGCACAAGACAGGGGCCTTATAGCAATCAGCCCCAGCATTTT	CATSTRQGPYSNQPQHF
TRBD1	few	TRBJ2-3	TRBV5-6	TGTGCCAGCAGCTCAAGAACAACAGGGGGCACAGATACGCAGTATTTT	CASSSRTTGGTDTQYF
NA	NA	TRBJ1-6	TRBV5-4	TGTGCCAGCAGCTTAAAGGGTGCGGGTAATTCACCCCTCCACTTT	CASSLKGAGNSPLHF
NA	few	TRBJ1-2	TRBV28	TGTGCCAGCGCCCAAACCCGGGGAAAGTCGTTGGGCTACACCTTC	CASAQTRGKSLGYTF
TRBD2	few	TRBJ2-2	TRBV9	TGTGCCAGCAGCGTCGGGGGGGGGAACACCGGGGAGCTGTTTTTT	CASSVGGGNTGELFF
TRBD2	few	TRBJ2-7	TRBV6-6	TGTGCCAGCAGTCCTCGACTAGCGGGGGACGAGCAGTACTTC	CASSPRLAGDEQYF
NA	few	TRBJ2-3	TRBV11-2	TGTGCCAGCAGCCCCTTGGGGCGGGGAAGCACAGATACGCAGTATTTT	CASSPLGRGSTDTQYF
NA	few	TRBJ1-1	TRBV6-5	TGTGCCAGCAGTTACGGGACCGGGACAACGAACACTGAAGCTTTCTTT	CASSYGTGTTNTEAFF
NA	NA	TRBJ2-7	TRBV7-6	TGTGCCAGCAGCTTAGAGACTAGAAATTCCTACGAGCAGTACTTC	CASSLETRNSYEQYF
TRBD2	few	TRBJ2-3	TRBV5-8	TGTGCCAGCAGCTTCGGGACTAGCCCCCCAGATACGCAGTATTTT	CASSFGTSPPDTQYF
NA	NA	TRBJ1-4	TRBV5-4	TGTGCCAGCAGCTTGGGTCTCGCAGGGGCGAATGAAAAACTGTTTTTT	CASSLGLAGANEKLFF